Listed below are T cell receptor beta chains from one sample, sequenced in a study of shared clonotypes between healthy human individuals. Some clones are missing from TCRdb's copy, which holds only in-frame ones; the method was immunoSEQ multiplex PCR. The sample records about 870,000 clones, 85% to 95% being singletons. Sequenced sample: naive CD8+ T cells sorted from blood. The receptors were sampled from a man aged 25-45 years in good health. The CDR3 runs from the conserved cysteine through the conserved F or W. Each record gives: D gene, J gene, V gene, clone size, CDR3 protein, CDR3 DNA. A D gene is named only where the DNA matches it firmly. Size tells how often a clone was seen (once, few, many) or the class of an expanded clone, and some rows leave it out.

NA TRBJ2-7 TRBV27 NA CASSLGSGAPYEQYF TGTGCCAGCAGTTTAGGGTCCGGGGCCCCCTACGAGCAGTACTTC
TRBD1 TRBJ2-7 TRBV4-1 NA CASSARYGGQGDYEQYF TGCGCCAGCAGCGCAAGGTATGGCGGACAGGGGGACTACGAGCAGTACTTC
NA TRBJ2-5 TRBV27 NA CASSALGQEETQYF TGTGCCAGCAGCGCCCTCGGGCAGGAAGAGACCCAGTACTTC
NA TRBJ2-7 TRBV1 NA CTSSRRQGESYEQYF TGCACCAGCAGCCGTAGACAGGGAGAATCCTACGAGCAGTACTTC
NA TRBJ2-7 TRBV6-6 NA CASSYSIEGPTYEQYF TGTGCCAGCAGTTACTCGATCGAGGGGCCCACCTACGAGCAGTACTTC
NA TRBJ2-7 TRBV7-8 NA CASSLGSTRSYEQYF TGTGCCAGCAGCTTAGGCTCTACGAGATCCTACGAGCAGTACTTC
NA TRBJ2-5 TRBV13 NA CASSHEDRATQETQYF TGTGCCAGCAGCCATGAAGACAGAGCAACACAAGAGACCCAGTACTTC
NA TRBJ2-2 TRBV19 NA CASLGAGELFF TGTGCCAGTCTAGGGGCCGGGGAGCTGTTTTTT
TRBD1 TRBJ1-2 TRBV11-1 NA CASNYSGRPGGHYGYTF TGTGCCAGCAATTACTCCGGCCGGCCAGGGGGTCACTATGGCTACACCTTC
NA TRBJ2-3 TRBV5-8 once CASSLGGADTQYF TGTGCCAGCAGCTTAGGGGGGGCAGATACGCAGTATTTT
TRBD2 TRBJ2-5 TRBV5-4 NA CASSFAGGGQETQYF TGTGCCAGCAGCTTTGCGGGAGGAGGTCAAGAGACCCAGTACTTC
TRBD1 TRBJ2-7 TRBV2 NA CASEDRVMYEQYF TGTGCCAGCGAGGACAGGGTTATGTACGAGCAGTACTTC
TRBD2 TRBJ2-5 TRBV7-6 NA CASSLVFGRKQETQYF TGTGCCAGCAGCTTAGTTTTCGGGAGGAAGCAAGAGACCCAGTACTTC
TRBD2 TRBJ2-1 TRBV28 NA CASSGLDRLFDNEQFF TGTGCCAGCAGTGGACTAGACCGCCTTTTCGACAATGAGCAGTTCTTC
NA TRBJ2-3 TRBV5-4 NA CASSFLGDTQYF TGTGCCAGCAGCTTCCTTGGAGATACGCAGTATTTT
NA TRBJ2-3 TRBV11-3 NA CASSLGRQRRSTDTQYF TGTGCCAGCAGCTTAGGGCGACAGAGGAGAAGCACAGATACGCAGTATTTT
NA TRBJ2-2 TRBV5-4 NA CASNLAGHTGELFF TGTGCCAGTAACCTGGCGGGCCACACCGGGGAGCTGTTTTTT
TRBD2 TRBJ2-7 TRBV9 once CASSVARAGGRSEQYF TGTGCCAGCAGCGTAGCTAGGGCGGGAGGCCGCTCCGAGCAGTACTTC
NA TRBJ2-3 TRBV10-3 once CAISEQGSTDTQYF TGTGCCATCAGTGAACAGGGTAGCACAGATACGCAGTATTTT